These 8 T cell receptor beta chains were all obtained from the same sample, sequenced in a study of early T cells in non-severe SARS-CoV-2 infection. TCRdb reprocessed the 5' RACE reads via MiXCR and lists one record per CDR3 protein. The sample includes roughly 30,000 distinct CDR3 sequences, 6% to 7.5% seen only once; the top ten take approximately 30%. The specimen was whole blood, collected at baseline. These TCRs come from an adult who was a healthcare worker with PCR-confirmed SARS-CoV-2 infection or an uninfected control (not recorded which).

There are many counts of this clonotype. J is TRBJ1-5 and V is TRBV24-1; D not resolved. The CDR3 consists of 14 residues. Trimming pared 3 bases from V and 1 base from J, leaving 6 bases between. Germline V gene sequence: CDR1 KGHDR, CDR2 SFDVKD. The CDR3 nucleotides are TGTGCCACCAGTGATCGACTGAGCAATCAGCCCCAGCATTTT. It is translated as CATSDRLSNQPQHF.

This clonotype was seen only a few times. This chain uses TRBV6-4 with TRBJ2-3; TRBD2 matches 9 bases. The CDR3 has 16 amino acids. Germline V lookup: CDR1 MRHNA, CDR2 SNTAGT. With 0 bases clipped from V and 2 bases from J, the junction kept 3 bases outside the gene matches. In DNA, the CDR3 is TGTGCCAGCAGTGACTCGCGCGGGGGGGACACAGATACGCAGTATTTT. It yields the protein CASSDSRGGDTDTQYF.

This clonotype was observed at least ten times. CDR3 amino acids: CASSIGAQENIQYF. CDR3 coding DNA: TGCGCCAGCAGCATTGGCGCTCAGGAGAACATTCAGTACTTC. The gene calls are TRBV5-1 and TRBJ2-4; the D is unclear. V gave up 4 bases and J gave up 7 bases, with 15 bases separating them. Germline CDR1 SGHRS, CDR2 YFSETQ. This CDR3 is 14 amino acids long.

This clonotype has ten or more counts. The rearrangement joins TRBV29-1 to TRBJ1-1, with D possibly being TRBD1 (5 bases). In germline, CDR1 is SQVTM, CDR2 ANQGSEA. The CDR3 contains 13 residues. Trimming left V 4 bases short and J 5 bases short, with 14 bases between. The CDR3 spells CSVAGQTETEAFF. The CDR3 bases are TGCAGCGTTGCGGGCCAGACAGAGACTGAAGCTTTCTTT. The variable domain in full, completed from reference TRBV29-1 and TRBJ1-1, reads SAVISQKPSRDICQRGTSLTIQCQVDSQVTMMFWYRQQPGQSLTLIATANQGSEATYESGFVIDKFPISRPNLTFSTLTVSNMSPEDSSIYLCSVAGQTETEAFFGQGTRLTVV.

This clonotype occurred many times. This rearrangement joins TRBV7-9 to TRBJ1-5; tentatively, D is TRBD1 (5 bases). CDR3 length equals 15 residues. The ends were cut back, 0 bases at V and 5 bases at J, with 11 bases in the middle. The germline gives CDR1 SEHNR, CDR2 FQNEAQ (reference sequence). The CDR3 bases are TGTGCCAGCAGCTTAGCAGGGGCGCGCGATCAGCCCCAGCATTTT. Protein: CASSLAGARDQPQHF.

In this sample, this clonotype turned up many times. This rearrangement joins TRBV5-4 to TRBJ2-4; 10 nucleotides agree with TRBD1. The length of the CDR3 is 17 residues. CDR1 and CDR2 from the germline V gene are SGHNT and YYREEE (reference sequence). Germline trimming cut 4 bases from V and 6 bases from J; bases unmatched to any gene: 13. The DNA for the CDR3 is TGTGCCAGCAGCCCGGGACAGGGGAATACTGGAGGAAACATTCAGTACTTC. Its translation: CASSPGQGNTGGNIQYF.

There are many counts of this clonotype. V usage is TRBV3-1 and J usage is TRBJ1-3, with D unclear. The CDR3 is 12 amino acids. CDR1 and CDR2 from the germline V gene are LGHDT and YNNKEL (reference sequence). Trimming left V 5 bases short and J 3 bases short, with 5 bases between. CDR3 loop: CASSIRGNTIYF. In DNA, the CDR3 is TGTGCCAGCAGCATCCGTGGAAACACCATATATTTT.

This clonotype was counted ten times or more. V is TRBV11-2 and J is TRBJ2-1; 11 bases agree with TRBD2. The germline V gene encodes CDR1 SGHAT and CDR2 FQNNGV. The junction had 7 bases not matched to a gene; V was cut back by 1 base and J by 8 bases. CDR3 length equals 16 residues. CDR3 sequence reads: CASSLGLAGGGDEQFF. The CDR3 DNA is TGTGCCAGCAGCTTAGGGCTAGCGGGGGGTGGTGATGAGCAGTTCTTC. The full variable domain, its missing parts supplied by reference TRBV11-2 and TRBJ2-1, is EAGVAQSPRYKIIEKRQSVAFWCNPISGHATLYWYQQILGQGPKLLIQFQNNGVVDDSQLPKDRFSAERLKGVDSTLKIQPAKLEDSAVYLCASSLGLAGGGDEQFFGPGTRLTVL.